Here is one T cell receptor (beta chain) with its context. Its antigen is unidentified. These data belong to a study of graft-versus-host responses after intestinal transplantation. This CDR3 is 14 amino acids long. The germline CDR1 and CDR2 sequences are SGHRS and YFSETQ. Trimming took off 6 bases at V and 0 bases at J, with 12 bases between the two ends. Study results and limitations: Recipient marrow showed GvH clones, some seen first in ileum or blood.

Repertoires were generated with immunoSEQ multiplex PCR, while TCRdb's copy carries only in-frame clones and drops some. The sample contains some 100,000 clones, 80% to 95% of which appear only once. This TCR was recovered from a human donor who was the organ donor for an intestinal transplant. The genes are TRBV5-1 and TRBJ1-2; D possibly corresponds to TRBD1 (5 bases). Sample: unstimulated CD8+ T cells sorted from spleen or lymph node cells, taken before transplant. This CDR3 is CASTGVLSNYGYTF. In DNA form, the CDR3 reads TGCGCCAGCACGGGGGTATTGTCTAACTATGGCTACACCTTC.